This T cell receptor beta chain was retrieved from a study of cytomegalovirus exposure and HLA in healthy donors. The CDR3 consists of 14 residues. CDR1 MDHEN and CDR2 SYDVKM come from the germline V gene. Trimming took 3 bases from V and 8 from J, leaving 13 bases between them. Study outcomes and limitations: Rarity held for most TCR sequences, but there were some public TCRs that occurred in many donors. Analyzed later, association rates of TCRs varied across HLA loci, with DRB1 most and HLA-C fewest. A later analysis showed that HLA-associated TCR beta chains had undergone more clonal expansion than equally common others. In vitro work confirmed that a few CMV-associated chains recognize CMV antigens.

As for this clone: What it binds is unknown.

The PCR was carried out with 60 Vbeta primers and 13 Jbeta primers. Libraries were prepared by immunoSEQ multiplex PCR; TCRdb keeps only in-frame clonotypes and omits some of them. The sample yields roughly 160,000 clones, 65% to 80% seen once. This sequence was found in a man in his forties in good health and CMV-seronegative. The gene calls are TRBV28 and TRBJ1-4; TRBD1 is a possible D gene (5 bases). Sequences were obtained from PBMCs. CDR3 nucleotides: TGTGCCAGCAGTTTTCGGGGGTTGCACGAAAAACTGTTTTTT. This translates into CASSFRGLHEKLFF.